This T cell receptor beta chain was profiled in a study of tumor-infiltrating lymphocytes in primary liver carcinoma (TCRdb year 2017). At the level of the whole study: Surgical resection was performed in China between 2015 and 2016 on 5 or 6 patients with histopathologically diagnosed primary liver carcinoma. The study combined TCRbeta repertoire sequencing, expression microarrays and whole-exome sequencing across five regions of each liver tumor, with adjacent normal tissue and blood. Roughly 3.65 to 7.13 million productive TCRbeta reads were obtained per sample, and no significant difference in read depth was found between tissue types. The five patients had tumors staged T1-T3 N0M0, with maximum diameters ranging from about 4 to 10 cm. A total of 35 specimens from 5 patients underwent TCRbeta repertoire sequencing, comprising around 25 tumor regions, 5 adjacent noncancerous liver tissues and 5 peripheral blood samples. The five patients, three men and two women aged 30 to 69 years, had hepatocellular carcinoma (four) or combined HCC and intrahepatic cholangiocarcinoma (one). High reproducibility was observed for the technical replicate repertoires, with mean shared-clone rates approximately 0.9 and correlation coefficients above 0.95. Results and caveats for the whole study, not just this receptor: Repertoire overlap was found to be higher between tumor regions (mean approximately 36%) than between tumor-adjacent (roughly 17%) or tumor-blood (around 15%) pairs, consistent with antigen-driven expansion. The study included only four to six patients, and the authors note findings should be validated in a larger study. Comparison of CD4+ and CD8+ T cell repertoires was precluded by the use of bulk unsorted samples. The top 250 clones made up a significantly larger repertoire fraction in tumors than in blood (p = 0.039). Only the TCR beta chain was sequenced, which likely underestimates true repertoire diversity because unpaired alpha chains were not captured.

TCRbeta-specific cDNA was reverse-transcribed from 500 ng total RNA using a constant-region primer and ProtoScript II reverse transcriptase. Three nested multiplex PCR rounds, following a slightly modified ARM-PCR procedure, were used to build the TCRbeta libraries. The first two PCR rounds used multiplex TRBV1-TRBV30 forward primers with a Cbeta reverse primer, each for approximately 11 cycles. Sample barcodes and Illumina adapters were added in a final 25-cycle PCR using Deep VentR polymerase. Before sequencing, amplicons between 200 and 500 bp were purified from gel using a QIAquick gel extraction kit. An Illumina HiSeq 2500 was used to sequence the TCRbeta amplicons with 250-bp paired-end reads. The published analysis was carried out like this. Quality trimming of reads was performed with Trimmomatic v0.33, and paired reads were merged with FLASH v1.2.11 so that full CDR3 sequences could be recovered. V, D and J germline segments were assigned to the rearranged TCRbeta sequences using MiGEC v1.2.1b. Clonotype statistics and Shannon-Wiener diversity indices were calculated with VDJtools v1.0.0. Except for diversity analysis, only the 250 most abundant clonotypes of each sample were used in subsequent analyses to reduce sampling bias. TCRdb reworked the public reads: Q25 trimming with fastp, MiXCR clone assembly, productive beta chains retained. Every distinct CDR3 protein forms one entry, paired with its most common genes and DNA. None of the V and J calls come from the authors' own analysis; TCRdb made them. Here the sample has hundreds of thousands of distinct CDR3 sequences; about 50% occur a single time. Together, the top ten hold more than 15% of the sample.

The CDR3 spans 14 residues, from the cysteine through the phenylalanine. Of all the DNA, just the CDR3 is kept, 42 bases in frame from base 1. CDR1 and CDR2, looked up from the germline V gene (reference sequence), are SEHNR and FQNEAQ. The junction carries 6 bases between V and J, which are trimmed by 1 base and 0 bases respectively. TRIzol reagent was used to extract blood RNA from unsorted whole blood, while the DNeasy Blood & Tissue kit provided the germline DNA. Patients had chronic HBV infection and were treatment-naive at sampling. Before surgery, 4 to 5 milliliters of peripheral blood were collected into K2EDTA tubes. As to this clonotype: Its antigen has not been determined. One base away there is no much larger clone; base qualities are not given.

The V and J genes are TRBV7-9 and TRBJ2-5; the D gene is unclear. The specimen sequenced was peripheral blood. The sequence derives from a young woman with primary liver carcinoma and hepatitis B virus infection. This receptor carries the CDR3 CASSLEDHQETQYF. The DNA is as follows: TGTGCCAGCAGCTTAGAAGACCACCAAGAGACCCAGTACTTC. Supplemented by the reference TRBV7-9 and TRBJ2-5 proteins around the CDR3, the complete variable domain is DTGVSQNPRHKITKRGQNVTFRCDPISEHNRLYWYRQTLGQGPEFLTYFQNEAQLEKSRLLSDRFSAERPKGSFSTLEIQRTEQGDSAMYLCASSLEDHQETQYFGPGTRLLVL.